The 20 T cell receptor beta chains listed next were all sequenced from one sample in a study of T-cell reconstitution after alpha-beta-depleted transplantation in children. The TCRbeta library was prepared with unique molecular identifiers. Using its own MiXCR run on the PCR reads, TCRdb lists one record per CDR3 protein. The table shows about 300,000 distinct CDR3 sequences, with less than 9.5% occurring only once. Study-level points and caveats: T-cell numbers and diversity one year post-transplant derived largely from freshly generated T cells.

These receptors have no known antigen. The starting material was peripheral blood, obtained 360 days after TCRalphabeta/CD19-depleted stem cell transplant. Receptors originate from a female patient aged 2 to 10 who had a stem cell transplant for Fanconi anemia, so the T cells may come from the graft donor.

There are many counts of this clonotype. This chain uses TRBV12-3 or TRBV12-4 with TRBJ2-3; no reliable D call. Trimming pared 9 bases from V and 7 bases from J, leaving 11 bases between. The CDR3 is made up of 11 amino acids. CDR3 residues: CASLELNTQYF. In nucleotides, the CDR3 is TGTGCCAGTCTAGAACTAAATACGCAGTATTTT.

CDR3 DNA sequence: TGTGCCAGCAGCCCTTTATGGGGATACGGGAACACTGAAGCTTTCTTT. Translating it yields CASSPLWGYGNTEAFF. V usage is TRBV7-2 and J usage is TRBJ1-1; D call uncertain. Between the trimmed V and J ends, which lost 5 bases and 1 base, there was a span of 17 bases. Looked up from germline, CDR1 is SGHTA and CDR2 is FQGNSA. CDR3 size: 16 residues.

This clonotype was recorded many times. The chain links TRBV6-1 to TRBJ1-1; 8 bases are a match to TRBD1. The ends lost 6 bases at V and 0 bases at J; junction bases unmatched: 3. This CDR3 contains 14 residues. Germline lookup yields CDR1 MNHNS and CDR2 SASEGT. The CDR3 DNA sequence: TGTGCCAGCAGACAGGGGGTCATGAACACTGAAGCTTTCTTT. It is translated as CASRQGVMNTEAFF.

This clonotype came up many times. V usage is TRBV27 and J usage is TRBJ1-5, with no clear D. The CDR3 spans 14 residues. Between the trimmed V and J ends, which lost 3 bases and 4 bases, there was a span of 10 bases. Germline V CDR1 and CDR2: MNHEY, SMNVEV (reference sequence). In nucleotides, the CDR3 is TGTGCCAGCAGTTTTTTGCCGGGGAATCAGCCCCAGCATTTT. Translating gives CASSFLPGNQPQHF.

This clonotype was counted ten times or more. V usage is TRBV2 and J usage is TRBJ1-1; the D is unclear. CDR1 and CDR2 (germline): SNHLY, FYNNEI. Trimming took 5 bases from V and 3 from J, leaving 10 bases between them. The CDR3 sequence is 13 residues long. In nucleotides, the CDR3 is TGTGCCAGCAGTCGGACGATTGACACTGAAGCTTTCTTT. This translates into CASSRTIDTEAFF.

The table lists this clonotype with many counts. The chain uses TRBV5-1 and TRBJ1-1; D unresolved. The CDR3 sequence is 14 residues long. V shed 4 bases and J shed 1 base, with 11 bases lying between them. Per the germline V gene, CDR1 is SGHRS and CDR2 is YFSETQ. This CDR3 reads CASSPGRQNTEAFF. The CDR3 nucleotides read TGCGCCAGCAGCCCCGGACGGCAGAACACTGAAGCTTTCTTT.

This clonotype was observed a few times. The chain links TRBV28 to TRBJ1-1, with 8 nucleotides matching TRBD1. The germline gives CDR1 MDHEN, CDR2 SYDVKM. Trimming took 3 bases from V and 0 from J; bases not matched to a gene: 6. The CDR3 consists of 16 residues. CDR3 coding DNA: TGTGCCAGCAGTTTGACCGGGACAGGTTTGAACACTGAAGCTTTCTTT. This gives the protein CASSLTGTGLNTEAFF.

The rearrangement links TRBV18 to TRBJ1-3; 9 nucleotides line up with TRBD1. CDR1 is KGHSH, CDR2 LQKENI, per germline. This CDR3 has 21 residues. V lost 3 bases and J lost 2; bases outside the gene matches: 20. In DNA, the CDR3 is TGTGCCAGCTCACCGCGAGGCCCCGGACAGGGGCAGGCTTTTACTGGAAACACCATATATTTT. Translation gives CASSPRGPGQGQAFTGNTIYF.

This clonotype has ten or more counts. This rearrangement joins TRBV21-1 to TRBJ2-3. TRBV21-1 is reported as a pseudogene. The CDR3 covers 10 residues. CDR3 coding DNA: TGTGCCAGCGACCCAGATACGCAGTATTTT. This gives the protein CASDPDTQYF.

This chain links TRBV20-1 with TRBJ2-2, with D uncertain. The CDR3 contains 16 residues. V lost 2 bases, J lost 3 bases, and 16 bases lay in between. Germline lookup yields CDR1 DFQATT and CDR2 SNEGSKA (reference sequence). DNA of the CDR3: TGCAGTGCTAGACAAAGGCCGGGTCTGGACACCGGGGAGCTGTTTTTT. Amino acid sequence: CSARQRPGLDTGELFF.

V is TRBV4-3 and J is TRBJ1-6; D remains ambiguous. CDR1 and CDR2 (germline): LGHNA, YSLEER. Trimming removed 0 bases at V and 12 bases at J, with 15 bases between. The CDR3 loop spans 15 amino acids. The CDR3 spells CASSQDSDGTQPLHF. As DNA, the CDR3 is TGCGCCAGCAGCCAAGATTCCGACGGTACACAACCCCTCCACTTT.

This clonotype occurred a few times. The chain recombines TRBV5-1 with TRBJ2-5; D may be TRBD2 (6 bases). Trimming cost V 4 bases and J 5 bases, with 15 bases left between them. Germline values: CDR1 SGHRS, CDR2 YFSETQ. The CDR3 has 14 amino acids. The CDR3 protein is CASSTVGGAETQYF. The CDR3, as DNA: TGCGCCAGCAGCACCGTGGGGGGTGCTGAGACCCAGTACTTC.

This clonotype has a handful of counts. The chain employs TRBV6-5 and TRBJ1-3; D may be TRBD1 (6 bases). CDR1 is MNHEY and CDR2 is SVGAGI in the germline V gene. This CDR3 is 16 amino acids long. Trimming removed 4 bases from V and 0 bases from J, with 13 bases in between. In DNA, the CDR3 is TGTGCCAGCAGTTCTACAGGGCGGCTCTCTGGAAACACCATATATTTT. Its translation: CASSSTGRLSGNTIYF.

Ten or more counts support this clonotype. The chain couples TRBV11-2 to TRBJ2-1; no clear D gene. Trimming stripped 5 bases from V and 8 bases from J, with 10 bases between. The CDR3 is made up of 12 amino acids. Germline loops: CDR1 SGHAT, CDR2 FQNNGV. The CDR3 DNA reads as TGTGCCAGCAGCCGCACCCTCTATGAGCAGTTCTTC. This codes for CASSRTLYEQFF.

This clonotype was counted many times. V gene TRBV4-1 combines with J gene TRBJ2-2, with 10 bases matching TRBD2. V was clipped by 5 bases and J by 6 bases; unmatched bases: 12. This CDR3 has 17 residues. Germline CDR1 MGHRA, CDR2 YSYEKL. The CDR3 protein is CASSSRPGLASPGELFF. The CDR3 nucleotides are TGCGCCAGCAGCAGTCGACCGGGACTAGCGTCCCCCGGGGAGCTGTTTTTT.

V usage is TRBV28 and J usage is TRBJ2-2; TRBD2 matches 7 bases. CDR3 length: 16 amino acids. CDR1 is MDHEN, CDR2 SYDVKM, per germline. The V gene end was trimmed by 6 bases and the J gene end by 4 bases; junction bases not matched to a gene: 11. The CDR3 loop reads CASSNGGGNPTGELFF. CDR3 coding DNA: TGTGCCAGCAGCAACGGGGGAGGGAACCCCACCGGGGAGCTGTTTTTT. The full variable domain, in which reference TRBV28 and TRBJ2-2 provide the parts outside the CDR3, is DVKVTQSSRYLVKRTGEKVFLECVQDMDHENMFWYRQDPGLGLRLIYFSYDVKMKEKGDIPEGYSVSREKKERFSLILESASTNQTSMYLCASSNGGGNPTGELFFGEGSRLTVL.

This clonotype turned up a few times. This chain connects TRBV19 to TRBJ2-2; D is uncertain. The V end lost 3 bases, the J end lost 0 bases, and 11 bases lay between the germline ends. Germline CDR1 is LNHDA and CDR2 is SQIVND (reference sequence). This CDR3 region has 16 residues. CDR3 region: CASSILTGANTGELFF. In DNA, the CDR3 is TGTGCCAGTAGTATTTTGACGGGTGCGAACACCGGGGAGCTGTTTTTT.

Many counts were recorded for this clonotype. For the CDR3, the DNA is TGTGCCAGCAGTGCGGGACTAGACATATTCACCGGGGAGCTGTTTTTT. Translation gives CASSAGLDIFTGELFF. The chain combines TRBV25-1 with TRBJ2-2; 8 positions agree with TRBD2. The ends lost 4 bases at V and 4 bases at J; junction bases unmatched: 8. The CDR3 is 16 residues long. CDR1 is MGHDK, CDR2 SYGVNS, per germline.

The rearrangement joins TRBV2 to TRBJ1-4; D is unresolved. Germline CDR1 reads SNHLY; CDR2 reads FYNNEI. V was trimmed by 4 bases and J by 7 bases, leaving 10 bases between them. The CDR3 extends over 13 amino acids. The CDR3 bases are TGTGCCAGCAGTGGTGGGCCGGGTGAAAAACTGTTTTTT. Translation gives CASSGGPGEKLFF.

This clonotype was seen many times. The chain uses TRBV29-1 and TRBJ2-2, with D perhaps being TRBD1 or TRBD2 (5 bases each). Trimming removed 4 bases from V and 0 bases from J, with 9 bases in between. The CDR3 loop spans 14 amino acids. Looked up from germline, CDR1 is SQVTM and CDR2 is ANQGSEA. Here the CDR3 DNA reads TGCAGCGTTGCAGAGGGGTCGAACACCGGGGAGCTGTTTTTT. It is translated as CSVAEGSNTGELFF.